Below, 30 T cell receptor beta chains from the same sample are listed, as sequenced in a study of post-analysis software for immune sequencing data (dated by TCRdb to 2015 to 2017). Overall study results and their limits: Patients showed significantly higher frequencies than controls for 4 or 5 TRBV segments, among them TRBV5-6, TRBV5-1 and TRBV20-1.

Library preparation was by PCR. TCRdb names Illumina HiSeq 2500 as the instrument used. To reduce PCR and sequencing biases, unique molecular identifiers were built into the TCR beta cDNA libraries. TCRdb's own reprocessing of the public reads used fastp at Q25 and MiXCR and kept productive beta chains. When rows share a CDR3 protein, they turn into one entry using the most common DNA and genes. This sample holds about 500,000 distinct CDR3 sequences; under 55% were observed only once. Jointly, the top ten make up around an eighth of the sample. What these receptors recognize is not known. The sequenced material came from blood. The receptors shown here come from a girl aged 5 to 17 with multiple sclerosis.

V and J are TRBV5-1 and TRBJ2-7; 8 bases line up with TRBD1. CDR1 and CDR2 from the germline V gene are SGHRS and YFSETQ. Trimming cost V 0 bases and J 4 bases; bases outside gene matches: 6. This CDR3 has 15 residues. DNA of the CDR3: TGCGCCAGCAGCTTGGGGACAGGGCCATCATACGAGCAGTACTTC. Residues: CASSLGTGPSYEQYF.

The chain links TRBV15 to TRBJ2-2, with D unclear. The V gene lost 0 bases and the J gene lost 3 bases, with 8 bases spanning the gap. Germline CDR1 is LNHNV and CDR2 is YYDKDF (reference sequence). CDR3 length: 15 residues. The CDR3 sequence: CATSRDRRDTGELFF. CDR3 sequence (DNA): TGTGCCACCAGCAGAGACAGGCGAGACACCGGGGAGCTGTTTTTT.

This clonotype has just a few counts. This CDR3 reads CASSLWTGTDTQYF. CDR3 DNA: TGTGCCAGCAGTTTATGGACAGGCACAGATACGCAGTATTTT. This chain joins TRBV27 and TRBJ2-3; maybe TRBD1 (6 bases). The CDR3 sequence is 14 residues long. From germline, CDR1 is MNHEY and CDR2 SMNVEV (reference sequence). The germline V and J ends were trimmed by 1 base and 1 base, with 6 bases remaining between them.

This clonotype was observed once. The gene calls are TRBV20-1 and TRBJ2-3; D not certain. This CDR3 contains 15 residues. Germline assignment: CDR1 DFQATT and CDR2 SNEGSKA (reference sequence). Trimming stripped 5 bases from V and 2 bases from J, with 17 bases between. Here the CDR3 reads CSAPDSPKVTDTQYF. The CDR3 DNA reads as TGCAGTGCTCCAGATTCCCCTAAAGTCACAGATACGCAGTATTTT.

The chain uses TRBV28 and TRBJ2-5; D could derive from TRBD1 or TRBD2 (5 bases each). Deletions cut 6 bases from V and 5 bases from J, with 22 bases between. The germline V gene encodes CDR1 MDHEN and CDR2 SYDVKM. The CDR3 length is 16 residues. CDR3 in DNA: TGTGCCAGCAGAGGTGGGACCAAACTACCAATCGAGACCCAGTACTTC. Residues: CASRGGTKLPIETQYF. The full variable domain, rest sourced from reference TRBV28 and TRBJ2-5, is DVKVTQSSRYLVKRTGEKVFLECVQDMDHENMFWYRQDPGLGLRLIYFSYDVKMKEKGDIPEGYSVSREKKERFSLILESASTNQTSMYLCASRGGTKLPIETQYFGPGTRLLVL.

V usage is TRBV28 and J usage is TRBJ2-7, with TRBD2 matching 11 bases. J gave up 7 bases and V 0 bases, and 8 bases lay outside the gene matches. The CDR3 covers 16 residues. Germline-derived CDR1 and CDR2 are MDHEN and SYDVKM. CDR3 sequence reads: CASSLWTSGAPKEQYF. The CDR3 DNA follows: TGTGCCAGCAGTTTATGGACTAGCGGGGCCCCAAAGGAGCAGTACTTC.

This clonotype appeared a few times. The chain employs TRBV7-2 and TRBJ2-3, with D uncertain. This CDR3 is 14 amino acids long. Trimming removed 5 bases from V and 8 bases from J, with 17 bases in between. Looked up from germline, CDR1 is SGHTA and CDR2 is FQGNSA. CDR3 DNA sequence: TGTGCCAGCAGCACAATGACAAGATTAGTTACGCAGTATTTT. Translation: CASSTMTRLVTQYF.

Remarks on this clonotype: A much larger clone is a single base away; this may be a read error. The chain uses TRBV29-1 and TRBJ2-5, with 8 positions matching TRBD1. The CDR3 loop spans 12 amino acids. Germline V gene data show CDR1 as SQVTM and CDR2 as ANQGSEA. In DNA, the CDR3 is TGCGGCGTCATAGACAGGGGAGAGACCCAGTACTTC. Encoded protein: CGVIDRGETQYF.

This clonotype occurred a few times. This chain uses TRBV12-3 or TRBV12-4 with TRBJ2-3; no definite D call. The CDR3 has 15 residues. Trimming pared 5 bases from V and 1 base from J, leaving 13 bases between. CDR3 loop: CASSPRYIRTDTQYF. The CDR3 DNA reads as TGTGCCAGCAGTCCGAGATACATCCGCACAGATACGCAGTATTTT.

The chain links TRBV10-3 to TRBJ2-7, with D perhaps matching TRBD1 (6 bases). With 10 bases removed from V and 0 bases from J, the gap between germline ends came to 22 bases. This CDR3 has 16 residues. Germline assignment: CDR1 ENHRY and CDR2 SYGVKD. The CDR3, as DNA: TGTGCCAGCAGCGAAACAGGGTCTAGGAGCTCCTACGAGCAGTACTTC. Its translation is CASSETGSRSSYEQYF.

This chain links TRBV12-3 or TRBV12-4 with TRBJ1-5; a weak D match, TRBD1 (5 bases). This CDR3 is built from 14 residues. The germline V and J ends were trimmed by 6 bases and 3 bases, with 12 bases remaining between them. As DNA, the CDR3 is TGTGCCAGCAGCAGAAGCAGGGACAATCAGCCCCAGCATTTT. This translates into CASSRSRDNQPQHF.

CDR3 sequence (DNA): TGTGCCAGCAGTGAATTGGGGCAGGGCCCTCAGCCCCAGCATTTT. Translated: CASSELGQGPQPQHF. The chain couples TRBV25-1 to TRBJ1-5, with TRBD1 as a possible D gene (5 bases). The CDR3 covers 15 residues. Trimming shortened V by 1 base and J by 6 bases, and 13 bases separated the two germline ends. CDR1 MGHDK and CDR2 SYGVNS come from the germline V gene.

The chain has TRBV9 and TRBJ2-7; D is unclear. Germline V CDR1 and CDR2: SGDLS, YYNGEE. This CDR3 has 13 amino acids. The V end lost 0 bases, the J end lost 6 bases, and 10 bases lay between the germline ends. The CDR3 spells CASSVGPPREQYF. The CDR3 nucleotides read TGTGCCAGCAGCGTAGGTCCCCCCCGCGAGCAGTACTTC.

The chain's CDR3 is CASSSLWTTTYNEQFF. The CDR3 nucleotides read TGTGCCAGCAGTAGCCTTTGGACCACAACCTACAATGAGCAGTTCTTC. This chain links TRBV27 with TRBJ2-1; D is unclear. The length of the CDR3 is 16 residues. V lost 5 bases to trimming and J lost 2 bases, with 16 bases between them. Germline lookup yields CDR1 MNHEY and CDR2 SMNVEV (reference sequence).

This clonotype showed up just a few times. The rearrangement links TRBV6-5 to TRBJ2-7, with D unresolved. The CDR3 is made up of 12 amino acids. Germline V gene sequence: CDR1 MNHEY, CDR2 SVGAGI. The germline V and J ends were trimmed by 4 bases and 5 bases, with 9 bases remaining between them. The CDR3, as DNA: TGTGCCAGCAGTTCCAATAAGGACGAGCAGTACTTC. It is translated as CASSSNKDEQYF.

The V call is TRBV3-1, the J call TRBJ2-1; maybe TRBD2 (6 bases). This CDR3 region has 13 residues. In germline, CDR1 is LGHDT, CDR2 YNNKEL (reference sequence). The V end lost 5 bases, the J end lost 8 bases, and 13 bases lay between the germline ends. In nucleotides, the CDR3 is TGTGCCAGCAGCGGGGTGAGGGAGGATGAGCAGTTCTTC. It encodes CASSGVREDEQFF.

This clonotype was observed a handful of times. The chain recombines TRBV3-1 with TRBJ1-1; the D gene is possibly TRBD1 (5 bases). CDR3 length: 14 residues. V lost 0 bases and J lost 4, with 9 bases in between. CDR1 is LGHDT and CDR2 is YNNKEL in the germline V gene (reference sequence). The CDR3 DNA follows: TGTGCCAGCAGCCAAGACGGCAGGGTCACTGAAGCTTTCTTT. Its translation is CASSQDGRVTEAFF.

A few counts support this clonotype. CDR3 DNA: TGTGCCAGCAGCCCTGGGGGGAGTCTGGGAAACATTCAGTACTTC. This gives the protein CASSPGGSLGNIQYF. The chain joins TRBV5-8 to TRBJ2-4; D is possibly TRBD2 (6 bases). CDR3 length: 15 residues. Looked up from germline, CDR1 is SGHTS and CDR2 is YDEGEE. V lost 4 bases and J lost 6, with 17 bases in between.

This chain connects TRBV4-3 to TRBJ2-1; 10 nucleotides agree with TRBD1. CDR1 is LGHNA, CDR2 YSLEER, per germline. The junction had 6 bases not matched to a gene; V was cut back by 8 bases and J by 8 bases. CDR3 length: 13 amino acids. The CDR3 nucleotides are TGCGCCAGCGGGAGGGACAGGGGATATGAGCAGTTCTTC. It translates to CASGRDRGYEQFF.

This chain joins TRBV28 and TRBJ2-5; 14 bases agree with TRBD2. The DNA end lines up better with TRBJ2-7; the J call may be wrong. The germline V gene has CDR1 MDHEN and CDR2 SYDVKM. CDR3 length: 16 residues. CDR3 nucleotide sequence: TGTGCCAGCAGTCCTCCGGGACTAGCGGGAGAGTACGAGCAGTACTTC. Protein product: CASSPPGLAGEYEQYF.

In regard to this clonotype: This may arise from a read error, as a much more abundant clone is one base away. The genes are TRBV27 and TRBJ2-1; 7 bases agree with TRBD1. The germline V gene encodes CDR1 MNHEY and CDR2 SMNVEV (reference sequence). V lost 6 bases, J lost 10 bases, and 6 bases stayed unmatched. The CDR3 spans 12 residues. CDR3 sequence reads: CASRTGEHEQFF. CDR3 bases: TGTGCCAGCAGAACAGGGGAACACGAGCAGTTCTTC.

The chain recombines TRBV20-1 with TRBJ1-4; maybe TRBD1 (6 bases). Looked up from germline, CDR1 is DFQATT and CDR2 is SNEGSKA (reference sequence). V shed 3 bases and J shed 8 bases, with 13 bases lying between them. The CDR3 is 13 residues long. CDR3 loop: CSASYRVGEKLFF. CDR3 sequence (DNA): TGCAGTGCTAGTTACAGGGTTGGCGAAAAACTGTTTTTT.

The genes are TRBV20-1 and TRBJ2-1; a possible D gene is TRBD1 (5 bases). The germline CDR1 and CDR2 sequences are DFQATT and SNEGSKA (reference sequence). CDR3 length equals 15 residues. The V end lost 3 bases, the J end lost 1 base, and 13 bases lay between the germline ends. The CDR3 sequence is CSARLGHSSYNEQFF. CDR3 nucleotides: TGCAGTGCTAGGTTAGGACACTCATCCTACAATGAGCAGTTCTTC.

This clonotype was detected a few times. The V and J genes are TRBV5-1 and TRBJ2-5, with D possibly TRBD2 on 5 matching bases. CDR1 SGHRS and CDR2 YFSETQ come from the germline V gene. The CDR3 consists of 11 residues. The germline V and J ends were trimmed by 5 bases and 5 bases, with 7 bases remaining between them. In nucleotides, the CDR3 is TGCGCCAGCAGGGAGGCGGAGACCCAGTACTTC. Amino acids: CASREAETQYF.

This chain's CDR3 is CASSLLLDEQYF. The CDR3 bases are TGTGCCAGCAGCTTGTTGCTTGACGAGCAGTACTTC. The chain links TRBV5-5 to TRBJ2-5; D uncertain. The J call is uncertain, as TRBJ2-7 better fits the DNA end. CDR3 length: 12 amino acids. From germline, CDR1 is SGHKS and CDR2 YYEKEE (reference sequence).

This clonotype showed up just a few times. V is TRBV7-3 and J is TRBJ2-1; the D call may be TRBD1 or TRBD2 (5 bases each). Trimming removed 5 bases from V and 4 bases from J, with 15 bases in between. The CDR3 is 15 amino acids. Germline V gene sequence: CDR1 SGHTA, CDR2 FQGTGA. CDR3 DNA sequence: TGTGCCAGCAGCGTCCGGGACCTACCGTACAATGAGCAGTTCTTC. It translates to CASSVRDLPYNEQFF.

Only a few counts were recorded for this clonotype. The gene calls are TRBV29-1 and TRBJ1-2, with a possible D match to TRBD1 (5 bases). This CDR3 has 14 residues. The germline CDR1 and CDR2 sequences are SQVTM and ANQGSEA. The V end was cut by 2 bases, the J end by 4 bases, with 14 bases between. This chain's CDR3 is CSVEWDGGSYGYTF. The DNA of the CDR3 is TGCAGCGTTGAATGGGATGGGGGGTCCTATGGCTACACCTTC.

The chain combines TRBV29-1 with TRBJ1-2, with D maybe TRBD1 (6 bases). The CDR3 is 12 residues long. The V gene lost 4 bases and the J gene lost 4 bases, with 10 bases spanning the gap. Germline lookup yields CDR1 SQVTM and CDR2 ANQGSEA. The DNA for the CDR3 is TGCAGCGTTGGGGGGGGCCCCTATGGCTACACCTTC. It translates to CSVGGGPYGYTF.

The rearrangement joins TRBV15 to TRBJ2-6; TRBD1 matches 7 bases. Germline trimming cut 0 bases from V and 4 bases from J; bases unmatched to any gene: 6. Germline assignment: CDR1 LNHNV and CDR2 YYDKDF (reference sequence). The CDR3 covers 17 residues. The CDR3 reads CATSRDQTGSGANVLTF. In nucleotides, the CDR3 is TGTGCCACCAGCAGAGATCAGACAGGGAGCGGGGCCAACGTCCTGACTTTC.

This chain uses TRBV4-1 with TRBJ2-7, with 7 bases matching TRBD1. Germline CDR1 is MGHRA and CDR2 is YSYEKL. The CDR3 runs to 18 residues. Trimming at V came to 1 base and at J to 3 bases, leaving 15 bases not matched to a gene. This chain's CDR3 is CASSQATPRTGWNYEQYF. The CDR3 bases are TGCGCCAGCAGCCAAGCCACCCCCAGGACAGGCTGGAACTACGAGCAGTACTTC.